This T cell receptor beta chain was identified during a study of T cell responses to AZD1222 COVID-19 vaccine. The assay was immunoSEQ multiplex PCR, and TCRdb's table has in-frame clones only and misses some. This table has approximately 100,000 clones, 92% appearing once. The junction had 18 bases not matched to a gene; V was cut back by 5 bases and J by 8 bases. CDR1 and CDR2 from the germline V gene are GTSNPN and SVGIG (reference sequence). The CDR3 runs 17 residues. This sequence joins TRBV30 and TRBJ2-3, with 11 bases matching TRBD2. The sample was peripheral blood, taken on day 0 of AZD1222 vaccination. This sequence originates from an adult in good health. The CDR3 nucleotides read TGTGCCTGGGAGGGGCCCACTAGCGGGAGAAGCTCTGTTACGCAGTATTTT. Protein sequence: CAWEGPTSGRSSVTQYF.